This is a list of T cell receptor beta chains from one sample in a study of CD8+ T cells in alopecia areata. The repertoire was sequenced with immunoSEQ multiplex PCR; TCRdb's copy has only in-frame clones and lacks some. The data show roughly 140,000 clones, with 65% to 90% seen just once and 25% held by the top ten. The starting material was CD8+ T cells sorted from blood, obtained at week 4, from a patient treated with tofacitinib. Every receptor here comes from a human donor with alopecia areata. The CDR3 runs from the conserved cysteine through the conserved F or W. Fields, in order: V gene, clone size, J gene, D gene, CDR3 DNA, CDR3 protein. D genes are given only for firm matches. A clone size is listed for some rows: how often the clone was seen (once, few, many), or a class if it is expanded.

TRBV7-6	NA	TRBJ2-1	TRBD2	TGTGCCAGCAGCTTCTTACTAGCGGGGGTGAATGAGCAGTTCTTC	CASSFLLAGVNEQFF
TRBV11-2	NA	TRBJ2-5	NA	TGTGCCAGCAGTATCGGGGCTAGCGACCAAGAGACCCAGTACTTC	CASSIGASDQETQYF
TRBV4-3	NA	TRBJ2-1	NA	TGCGCCAGCAGCCAAGGCCGGACGGTTTTTTACAATGAGCAGTTCTTC	CASSQGRTVFYNEQFF
TRBV13	NA	TRBJ2-1	NA	TGTGCCAGCAGCTTGACCGGCGTCGATGAGCAGTTCTTC	CASSLTGVDEQFF
TRBV27	NA	TRBJ2-1	NA	TGTGCCAGCAGTAACAGGCTAGGGACGGACAATGAGCAGTTCTTC	CASSNRLGTDNEQFF
TRBV4-1	NA	TRBJ2-3	TRBD2	TGCGCCAGCAGCCAAGATCCCGAGACTAGCGGAGTCACAGATACGCAGTATTTT	CASSQDPETSGVTDTQYF
TRBV5-1	NA	TRBJ2-1	TRBD2	TGCGCCAGCAGCTTACTAGCGCCGGGAGGCAATGAGCAGTTCTTC	CASSLLAPGGNEQFF
TRBV6-5	NA	TRBJ2-7	NA	TGTGCCAGCAGCTCGGACGTATCCACCTACGAGCAGTACTTC	CASSSDVSTYEQYF
TRBV2	NA	TRBJ2-5	TRBD2	TGTGCCAGCAGGAAAGGGACTAGCGGTTTCATCCAAGAGACCCAGTACTTC	CASRKGTSGFIQETQYF
TRBV5-1	NA	TRBJ2-7	NA	TGCGCCAGCAGGAAGACGGGAAACTACGAGCAGTACTTC	CASRKTGNYEQYF
TRBV11-2	NA	TRBJ2-1	NA	TGTGCCAGCAGCTTAGTGGGGGCGACCTCCTACAATGAGCAGTTCTTC	CASSLVGATSYNEQFF
TRBV15	NA	TRBJ2-7	TRBD1	TGTGCCACCAGCAGAGAACGGGACAGGCACTACGAGCAGTACTTC	CATSRERDRHYEQYF
TRBV5-6	NA	TRBJ1-5	TRBD1	TGTGCCAGCAGCTTGGGGACAGGGACCTATCAGCCCCAGCATTTT	CASSLGTGTYQPQHF
TRBV6-6	many	TRBJ1-5	NA	TGTGCCAGCAGCCATCCCCCCGACAACGCATATCAGCCCCAGCATTTT	CASSHPPDNAYQPQHF
TRBV19	NA	TRBJ1-1	NA	TGTGCCACCGCGGACAGTTGGAACACTGAAGCTTTCTTT	CATADSWNTEAFF
TRBV28	NA	TRBJ2-2	NA	TGTGCCAGCAGTAGAACCCCGTGGGTGGCCGGGGAGCTGTTTTTT	CASSRTPWVAGELFF
TRBV4-3	NA	TRBJ1-2	NA	TGCGCCAGCAGCCCGGGGGATCCCTACGGCTACACCTTC	CASSPGDPYGYTF
TRBV7-6	NA	TRBJ2-5	NA	TGTGCCAGCAGCTTAAGCGGACAGGGAGGGAGGGGAGAGACCCAGTACTTC	CASSLSGQGGRGETQYF
TRBV27	NA	TRBJ1-2	NA	TGTGCCAGCAGGTTCATTCAGGGTTCTCAGGACCGATATGGCTACACCTTC	CASRFIQGSQDRYGYTF
TRBV2	NA	TRBJ2-3	NA	TGTGCCAGCAGTGAGTGGACCGAGCTCACAGATACGCAGTATTTT	CASSEWTELTDTQYF
TRBV7-9	NA	TRBJ1-4	NA	TGTGCCAGCAGCAAGGGGGTCCAAGAGAGTGAAAAACTGTTTTTT	CASSKGVQESEKLFF
TRBV18	NA	TRBJ1-2	NA	TGTGCCAGCTCACCACAGCCGAGGGACAACTATGGCTACACCTTC	CASSPQPRDNYGYTF
TRBV14	NA	TRBJ2-7	NA	TGTGCCAGCAGCCTGACAGGACCCTACGAGCAGTACTTC	CASSLTGPYEQYF
TRBV5-6	NA	TRBJ1-6	NA	TGTGCCAGCAGCTGGGGGCCACAGAGCTCCTATAATTCACCCCTCCACTTT	CASSWGPQSSYNSPLHF
TRBV9	NA	TRBJ2-3	NA	TGTGCCAGCAGCCCACCTCTCGGCGGGGTTTCCCCAGATACGCAGTATTTT	CASSPPLGGVSPDTQYF
TRBV2	NA	TRBJ2-5	NA	TGTGCCAGCCATTCACCTGGGCCGGGGACCCAGTACTTC	CASHSPGPGTQYF
TRBV27	NA	TRBJ2-1	NA	TGTGCCAGCAGTCTAACCGGGACACTGCGCAATGAGCAGTTCTTC	CASSLTGTLRNEQFF
TRBV4-3	NA	TRBJ2-3	TRBD2	TGCGCCAGCAGCCAAGAGACGCCTAGCGGACTTAGCACAGATACGCAGTATTTT	CASSQETPSGLSTDTQYF
TRBV6-5	NA	TRBJ2-6	NA	TGTGCCAGCAGTTACGTTGGGGAGTCCGGGGCCAACGTCCTGACTTTC	CASSYVGESGANVLTF
TRBV29-1	NA	TRBJ2-7	NA	TGCAGCGTCTCCGACCCGAACAGGCCTTCCTACGAGCAGTACTTC	CSVSDPNRPSYEQYF
TRBV27	NA	TRBJ1-5	TRBD1	TGTGCCAGCAGTTACGGACAGGGTCCTAGCCAGCCCCAGCATTTT	CASSYGQGPSQPQHF
TRBV23-1	NA	TRBJ2-5	NA	TGCGCCAGCAGTCAATCGAATCAGGCCCAAGAGACCCAGTACTTC	CASSQSNQAQETQYF
TRBV9	NA	TRBJ2-3	NA	TGTGCCAGCAGCGTAGACGTTGGTGTAGGGGTGGGCACAGATACGCAGTATTTT	CASSVDVGVGVGTDTQYF
TRBV15	NA	TRBJ2-7	TRBD1	TGTGCCACCAGCTGGGACAGGCTCTCCTACGAGCAGTACTTC	CATSWDRLSYEQYF
TRBV19	once	TRBJ1-1	TRBD1	TGTGCCAGCAGGACAGGGTTGAGTGAAGCTTTCTTT	CASRTGLSEAFF
TRBV7-9	NA	TRBJ2-5	NA	TGTGCCAGCAGCTTAGGACAGAACCAAGAGACCCAGTACTTC	CASSLGQNQETQYF
TRBV7-6	many	TRBJ2-7	NA	TGTGCCAGCAGCTTAGAGAGATCCTACGAGCAGTACTTC	CASSLERSYEQYF
TRBV19	NA	TRBJ2-1	NA	TGTGCCAGTAGCTATTCGGCAGCCGATGAGCAGTTCTTC	CASSYSAADEQFF
TRBV7-9	NA	TRBJ1-1	NA	TGTGCCAGCCTTAGGAGTGACACTGAAGCTTTCTTT	CASLRSDTEAFF
TRBV4-1	NA	TRBJ1-6	TRBD1	TGCGCCAGCAGCCAAATTGCAGGGGGCAATTCACCCCTCCACTTT	CASSQIAGGNSPLHF
TRBV29-1	NA	TRBJ2-1	TRBD1	TGCAGCGTTGCCGGGGACAGGGGGCAGTTCTTC	CSVAGDRGQFF
TRBV5-1	NA	TRBJ1-1	NA	TGCGCCAGCAGCTTGGGCCCCGACACTGAAGCTTTCTTT	CASSLGPDTEAFF
TRBV29-1	NA	TRBJ2-1	TRBD2	TGCAGCACAAATCCTAGCGGGGCGACCTACAATGAGCAGTTCTTC	CSTNPSGATYNEQFF
TRBV5-1	NA	TRBJ2-5	NA	TGCGCCAGCAGCCCCCGTCGAGTAGCGGAAGAGACCCAGTACTTC	CASSPRRVAEETQYF
TRBV2	once	TRBJ2-7	NA	TGTGCCAGCAGTGGGTACGAGCAGTACTTC	CASSGYEQYF
TRBV4-1	NA	TRBJ1-2	TRBD1	TGCGCCAGCAGCCAAAGGGACAGCGGCTACACCTTC	CASSQRDSGYTF